Shown below are 21 T cell receptor beta chains from a single sample sequenced in a study of cytomegalovirus exposure and HLA in healthy donors. PCR primers comprised 60 Vbeta and 13 Jbeta primers. Only in-frame clones appear in the TCRdb table, and some are missing; sequencing was by immunoSEQ multiplex PCR. The sample lists about 120,000 clones, around three quarters seen once, with approximately 1.3% in the top ten. The specimen sequenced was PBMCs. These receptors originate from a female donor in good health and CMV-seronegative.

The chain is built from TRBV21-1 and TRBJ2-1; the table gives TRBD2 as D, unverified against the DNA. TRBV21-1 is shown as a pseudogene. This CDR3 comprises 18 residues. For the CDR3, the DNA is TGTGCCAGCAGCAAAAAACCCGGGACTAGCGGGGCTTACAATGAGCAGTTCTTC. Translating gives CASSKKPGTSGAYNEQFF.

This clone was counted only a few times. This rearrangement joins TRBV6-5 to TRBJ2-1, with 10 nucleotides matching TRBD1. This CDR3 contains 15 residues. The germline gives CDR1 MNHEY, CDR2 SVGAGI. The V gene end was trimmed by 4 bases and the J gene end by 10 bases; junction bases not matched to a gene: 10. The CDR3: CASSSLGQGVKEQFF. The DNA for the CDR3 is TGTGCCAGCAGTTCTCTCGGACAGGGGGTAAAGGAGCAGTTCTTC.

The V call is TRBV2, the J call TRBJ2-3; TRBD2 matches at 10 bases. This CDR3 comprises 14 residues. CDR1 is SNHLY and CDR2 is FYNNEI in the germline V gene. Trimming took 7 bases from V and 2 from J; bases not matched to a gene: 3. The CDR3 region is CASTLAGTTDTQYF. The CDR3 nucleotides are TGTGCCAGCACACTAGCGGGAACCACAGATACGCAGTATTTT.

The chain couples TRBV7-8 to TRBJ1-4; TRBD1 is a possible D gene (6 bases). V lost 5 bases and J lost 6, with 13 bases in between. The germline V gene has CDR1 SGHVS and CDR2 FQNEAQ. CDR3 length equals 14 residues. CDR3 in amino acids: CASSRQGLDEKLFF. The CDR3 coding sequence is TGTGCCAGCAGCCGCCAGGGGCTGGATGAAAAACTGTTTTTT.

This clone was recorded a few times. The chain has TRBV9 and TRBJ1-1; 7 positions match TRBD1. With V trimmed by 3 bases and J by 2 bases, 7 bases remained unmatched. The CDR3 loop spans 15 amino acids. In germline, CDR1 is SGDLS, CDR2 YYNGEE. This chain's CDR3 is CASSARDRLNTEAFF. The DNA for the CDR3 is TGTGCCAGCAGCGCCAGGGACAGATTAAACACTGAAGCTTTCTTT.

This chain connects TRBV6-1 to TRBJ2-2; 10 bases align to TRBD2. The length of the CDR3 is 16 residues. After removal of 4 bases from V and 5 bases from J, the junction contained 7 bases not matched to a gene. Germline V CDR1 and CDR2: MNHNS, SASEGT. Here the CDR3 reads CASSAFLAGETGELFF. The CDR3 DNA reads TGTGCCAGCAGTGCGTTCCTAGCGGGAGAAACCGGGGAGCTGTTTTTT.

The rearrangement links TRBV6-4 to TRBJ1-6; D perhaps matches TRBD1 (5 bases). Germline V gene data show CDR1 as MRHNA and CDR2 as SNTAGT. The CDR3 runs to 13 residues. V gave up 4 bases and J gave up 8 bases, with 9 bases separating them. CDR3 protein: CASSASRDSPLHF. The CDR3 bases are TGTGCCAGCAGTGCCAGCAGGGATTCACCCCTCCACTTT.

The genes are TRBV7-9 and TRBJ1-4; 11 positions match TRBD1. Germline V CDR1 and CDR2: SEHNR, FQNEAQ (reference sequence). This CDR3 spans 18 amino acids. J lost 0 bases, V lost 6 bases, and 9 bases had no gene match. CDR3 nucleotides: TGTGCCAGCAGGAGGACAGGGGGCAAGCTTGCAACTAATGAAAAACTGTTTTTT. Encoded protein: CASRRTGGKLATNEKLFF.

The chain employs TRBV6-6 and TRBJ2-7, with D possibly matching TRBD2 (6 bases). The germline CDR1 and CDR2 sequences are MNHNY and SVGAGI (reference sequence). Deletions cut 0 bases from V and 4 bases from J, with 10 bases between. The CDR3 contains 14 residues. CDR3 nucleotide sequence: TGTGCCAGCAGTTACTCTAGCGGACCATACGAGCAGTACTTC. Residues: CASSYSSGPYEQYF.

The chain is built from TRBV28 and TRBJ2-5, with a weak D call TRBD1 (6 bases). The end of the DNA aligns better with TRBJ2-7, so the J call may be wrong. The CDR3 has 14 residues. Germline CDR1 is MDHEN and CDR2 is SYDVKM. The CDR3 loop reads CASGDNLNSYEQYF. In DNA, the CDR3 is TGTGCCAGTGGGGACAACCTTAACTCCTACGAGCAGTACTTC.

The chain couples TRBV21-1 to TRBJ2-5; the DNA was not compared with TRBD2, the D call given in the table. TRBV21-1 is listed as a pseudogene. The CDR3 consists of 17 residues. CDR3 nucleotides: TGTGCCAGCAGCAAAGGTGCTAGCGGGATACTGCAAGAGACCCAGTACTTC. Translation gives CASSKGASGILQETQYF.

This chain uses TRBV30 with TRBJ2-7; TRBD2 matches 7 bases. Trimming cost V 0 bases and J 6 bases; bases outside gene matches: 5. From germline, CDR1 is GTSNPN and CDR2 SVGIG (reference sequence). This CDR3 is built from 13 residues. CDR3 nucleotides: TGTGCCTGGAGTGTACGCCCGGGGGGCGAGCAGTACTTC. It codes for CAWSVRPGGEQYF.

This clone came up once. The CDR3 here is CASSPGRREDQPQHF. CDR3 DNA: TGTGCCAGCTCACCCGGGAGGAGGGAGGATCAGCCCCAGCATTTT. The chain couples TRBV18 to TRBJ1-5; D is uncertain. Germline CDR1 and CDR2: KGHSH and LQKENI. V was cut by 3 bases and J by 5 bases, with 14 bases left in between. The CDR3 is 15 residues long. The full variable domain, with the rest looked up from reference TRBV18 and TRBJ1-5, is NAGVMQNPRHLVRRRGQEARLRCSPMKGHSHVYWYRQLPEEGLKFMVYLQKENIIDESGMPKERFSAEFPKEGPSILRIQQVVRGDSAAYFCASSPGRREDQPQHFGDGTRLSIL.

The gene calls are TRBV5-1 and TRBJ2-2, with 11 positions matching TRBD2. CDR1 is SGHRS and CDR2 is YFSETQ in the germline V gene. V was clipped by 1 base and J by 3 bases; unmatched bases: 5. The CDR3 totals 17 residues. The CDR3 coding sequence is TGCGCCAGCAGCTTGACTAGCGGGAGTGAATACACCGGGGAGCTGTTTTTT. Its protein product is CASSLTSGSEYTGELFF.

The CDR3 loop reads CASSQERGGDPLEQFF. CDR3 sequence (DNA): TGCGCCAGCAGCCAAGAGAGGGGGGGGGACCCATTAGAGCAGTTCTTC. This sequence joins TRBV4-1 and TRBJ2-1, with D possibly TRBD2 on 7 matching bases. Per germline, CDR1 MGHRA and CDR2 YSYEKL. Trimming shortened V by 0 bases and J by 10 bases, and 19 bases separated the two germline ends. The CDR3 has 16 residues.

A few counts support this clone. This chain joins TRBV30 and TRBJ2-7, with 7 bases aligning to TRBD2. Losses at the gene ends were 2 bases for V and 2 bases for J; bases not matched to a gene: 6. CDR3 length: 14 residues. CDR1 and CDR2 from the germline V gene are GTSNPN and SVGIG (reference sequence). The CDR3 loop reads CAWSLTSPTYEQYF. The CDR3 DNA reads as TGTGCCTGGAGTTTGACTAGCCCAACCTACGAGCAGTACTTC. The full variable domain, rest sourced from reference TRBV30 and TRBJ2-7, is SQTIHQWPATLVQPVGSPLSLECTVEGTSNPNLYWYRQAAGRGLQLLFYSVGIGQISSEVPQNLSASRPQDRQFILSSKKLLLSDSGFYLCAWSLTSPTYEQYFGPGTRLTVT.

The J gene is TRBJ1-2, the V gene TRBV7-9, with TRBD1 matching 8 bases. The trim removed 5 bases at V and 3 bases at J, leaving 8 bases unmatched. Germline assignment: CDR1 SEHNR and CDR2 FQNEAQ (reference sequence). This CDR3 spans 15 amino acids. Here the CDR3 DNA reads TGTGCCAGCAGCCCCGGACAGGGCTGGGACTATGGCTACACCTTC. Its protein is CASSPGQGWDYGYTF.

This clone was picked up a small number of times. The chain has TRBV18 and TRBJ1-1, with TRBD1 as a possible D gene (5 bases). The CDR3 is 13 amino acids. V dropped 3 bases and J dropped 8 bases, with 13 bases sitting between them. Looked up from germline, CDR1 is KGHSH and CDR2 is LQKENI. CDR3 protein: CASSPGAGEEAFF. The CDR3 DNA sequence: TGTGCCAGCTCACCTGGGGCGGGGGAGGAAGCTTTCTTT.

The CDR3 sequence is CASSRTSGSGEQFF. The CDR3 bases are TGTGCCAGCAGCCGGACTAGCGGGTCGGGTGAGCAGTTCTTC. The chain carries TRBV7-3 and TRBJ2-1; 11 bases align to TRBD2. This CDR3 is 14 amino acids long. CDR1 is SGHTA and CDR2 is FQGTGA in the germline V gene. Trimming took 5 bases from V and 9 from J; bases not matched to a gene: 6.

This sequence joins TRBV11-2 and TRBJ1-1, with 7 nucleotides matching TRBD1. Germline V gives CDR1 SGHAT, CDR2 FQNNGV. This CDR3 has 14 amino acids. The V and J ends lost 1 base and 3 bases, in that order; junction bases with no gene match: 2. CDR3 nucleotides: TGTGCCAGCAGCTTAGGACAGGGTTACACTGAAGCTTTCTTT. It yields the protein CASSLGQGYTEAFF.

This chain uses TRBV5-1 with TRBJ2-3; D is unresolved. The CDR3 has 14 residues. The germline V gene has CDR1 SGHRS and CDR2 YFSETQ. The V end lost 4 bases, the J end lost 2 bases, and 11 bases lay between the germline ends. This CDR3 is CASSDRLDTDTQYF. The CDR3 DNA sequence: TGCGCCAGCAGCGATCGACTTGACACAGATACGCAGTATTTT.